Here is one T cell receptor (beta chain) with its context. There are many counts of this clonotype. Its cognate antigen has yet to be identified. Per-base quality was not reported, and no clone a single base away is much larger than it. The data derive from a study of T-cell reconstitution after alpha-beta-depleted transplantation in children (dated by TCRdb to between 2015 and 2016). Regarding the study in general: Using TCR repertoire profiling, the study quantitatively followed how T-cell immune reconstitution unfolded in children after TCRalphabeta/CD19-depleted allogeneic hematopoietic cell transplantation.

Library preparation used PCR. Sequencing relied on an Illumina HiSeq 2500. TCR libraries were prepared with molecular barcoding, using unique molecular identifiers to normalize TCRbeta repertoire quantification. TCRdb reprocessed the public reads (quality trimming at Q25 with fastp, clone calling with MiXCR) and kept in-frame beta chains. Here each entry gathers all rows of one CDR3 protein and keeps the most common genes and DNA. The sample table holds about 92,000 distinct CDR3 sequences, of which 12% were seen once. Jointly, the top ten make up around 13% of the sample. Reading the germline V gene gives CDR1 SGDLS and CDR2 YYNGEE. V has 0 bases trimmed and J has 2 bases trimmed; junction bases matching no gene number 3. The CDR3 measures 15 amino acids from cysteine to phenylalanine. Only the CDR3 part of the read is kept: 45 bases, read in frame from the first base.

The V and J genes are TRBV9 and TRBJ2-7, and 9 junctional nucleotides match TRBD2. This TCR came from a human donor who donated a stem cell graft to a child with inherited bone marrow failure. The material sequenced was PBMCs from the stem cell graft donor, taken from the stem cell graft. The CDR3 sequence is CASSVAPSGTYEQYF. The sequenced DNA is TGTGCCAGCAGCGTAGCTCCTAGCGGGACCTACGAGCAGTACTTC.